One sample yielded the 17 T cell receptor beta chains listed below, sequenced in a study of identical twins. TCRdb analysed the 5' RACE reads with MiXCR anew, one entry per CDR3 protein. Of about 900,000 distinct CDR3 sequences listed, around 12% are singletons. The same data also contributed to another study, on yellow fever vaccine responses in identical twins.

Sequenced sample: PBMCs. The receptors come from a woman between 18 and 29 years old in good health.

This chain uses TRBV3-1 with TRBJ2-5; D is unclear. V was shortened by 1 base and J by 4 bases, with 7 bases between the two germline ends. Germline V lookup: CDR1 LGHDT, CDR2 YNNKEL (reference sequence). The CDR3 has 13 residues. The CDR3, as DNA: TGTGCCAGCAGCCAAGGGAAGAGAGAGACCCAGTACTTC. Residues: CASSQGKRETQYF.

This clonotype was observed a handful of times. V and J are TRBV7-2 and TRBJ2-2; TRBD1 matches 8 bases. Unmatched junction bases numbered 11, after V lost 4 bases and J lost 7 bases. Germline V gene sequence: CDR1 SGHTA, CDR2 FQGNSA. The CDR3 has 16 residues. The CDR3 nucleotides read TGTGCCAGCAGCTGGGACAGGATATTGGCTCGCGGGGAGCTGTTTTTT. This gives the protein CASSWDRILARGELFF.

The chain employs TRBV20-1 and TRBJ2-1; D not resolved. Germline V gene sequence: CDR1 DFQATT, CDR2 SNEGSKA (reference sequence). V was trimmed by 3 bases and J by 9 bases, leaving 6 bases between them. The CDR3 is 10 residues long. In nucleotides, the CDR3 is TGCAGTGCTAGTAAGGGTGAGCAGTTCTTC. Protein product: CSASKGEQFF.

This chain connects TRBV20-1 to TRBJ2-1; possible D gene TRBD2, 5 bases. Per the germline V gene, CDR1 is DFQATT and CDR2 is SNEGSKA (reference sequence). V lost 3 bases and J 0 bases, leaving 12 bases between the germline ends. The CDR3 length is 15 residues. The CDR3 nucleotides read TGCAGTGCTAGGGGCCGGGATGGCTCCTACAATGAGCAGTTCTTC. Its protein product is CSARGRDGSYNEQFF.

This clonotype was counted many times. The chain joins TRBV7-9 to TRBJ2-4, with D possibly matching TRBD2 (6 bases). CDR3 size: 15 residues. Germline CDR1 and CDR2: SEHNR and FQNEAQ (reference sequence). V was shortened by 5 bases and J by 1 base, with 12 bases between the two germline ends. The CDR3 is CASSPTGGAKNIQYF. Written as DNA, the CDR3 is TGTGCCAGCAGCCCTACCGGAGGGGCCAAAAACATTCAGTACTTC.

This clonotype was seen at least ten times. The chain uses TRBV12-3 or TRBV12-4 and TRBJ2-3, with 12 bases fitting TRBD2. This CDR3 has 15 residues. Trimming removed 6 bases from V and 5 bases from J; junction bases left unmatched: 6. The CDR3 DNA reads as TGTGCCAGCAGAAAGACTAGCGGGAGTATAGATACGCAGTATTTT. Translated: CASRKTSGSIDTQYF.

The V gene is TRBV20-1, the J gene TRBJ1-5, with 8 nucleotides matching TRBD1. V was clipped by 2 bases and J by 4 bases; unmatched bases: 10. The CDR3 covers 16 residues. The germline CDR1 and CDR2 sequences are DFQATT and SNEGSKA (reference sequence). CDR3 in amino acids: CSARMGTGGANQPQHF. CDR3 DNA: TGCAGTGCTAGAATGGGGACAGGAGGGGCGAATCAGCCCCAGCATTTT.

The genes are TRBV12-3 or TRBV12-4 and TRBJ1-1, with a weak D call TRBD1 (5 bases). There are 14 residues in the CDR3. Trimming shortened V by 11 bases and J by 5 bases, and 21 bases separated the two germline ends. For the CDR3, the DNA is TGTGCCTGCATCTTGGGGGGAGTCCAGACTGAAGCTTTCTTT. Amino acids: CACILGGVQTEAFF.

V and J are TRBV5-1 and TRBJ1-2, with 7 bases lining up with TRBD1. The trim removed 4 bases at V and 3 bases at J, leaving 9 bases unmatched. This CDR3 spans 15 amino acids. CDR1 and CDR2 (germline): SGHRS, YFSETQ. The CDR3 is CASSVTGRKDYGYTF. CDR3 DNA sequence: TGCGCCAGCAGCGTGACAGGGCGAAAAGACTATGGCTACACCTTC.

V gene TRBV25-1 combines with J gene TRBJ2-1, with D uncertain. The CDR3 spans 17 residues. With 7 bases removed from V and 1 base from J, the gap between germline ends came to 20 bases. Germline CDR1 reads MGHDK; CDR2 reads SYGVNS. DNA of the CDR3: TGTGCCAGCACCCCGGAGTGGGAAGAAGATTCCTACAATGAGCAGTTCTTC. The encoded protein is CASTPEWEEDSYNEQFF.

There are a few counts of this clonotype. The chain has TRBV28 and TRBJ2-7; 7 bases agree with TRBD1. Germline V gene sequence: CDR1 MDHEN, CDR2 SYDVKM. Trimming at V came to 1 base and at J to 6 bases, leaving 6 bases not matched to a gene. The CDR3 extends over 14 amino acids. The CDR3 loop reads CASSLYLNRGEQYF. In nucleotides, the CDR3 is TGTGCCAGCAGTTTATACCTAAACAGGGGCGAGCAGTACTTC.

This clonotype was seen a few times. CDR3 sequence (DNA): TGTGCCACCTCTGTCCCGGGACAGGGGCGGGTCCCCTCCGAGCAGTACGTC. This gives the protein CATSVPGQGRVPSEQYV. This chain joins TRBV24-1 and TRBJ2-7, with TRBD1 matching 10 bases. Germline V gene data show CDR1 as KGHDR and CDR2 as SFDVKD. V was clipped by 9 bases and J by 6 bases; unmatched bases: 19. This CDR3 has 17 amino acids.

V usage is TRBV20-1 and J usage is TRBJ2-5; 9 bases fit TRBD2. The germline CDR1 and CDR2 sequences are DFQATT and SNEGSKA (reference sequence). V trimming: 3 bases; J trimming: 5 bases; junction bases outside the gene matches: 7. The CDR3 length is 14 residues. CDR3 sequence (DNA): TGCAGTGCTAGGGGTGCGGGAGGGCACGAGACCCAGTACTTC. It translates to CSARGAGGHETQYF.

This chain links TRBV5-1 with TRBJ2-7, with a possible D match to TRBD2 (5 bases). Germline loops: CDR1 SGHRS, CDR2 YFSETQ. V gave up 6 bases and J gave up 6 bases, with 25 bases separating them. This CDR3 region has 16 residues. CDR3 protein: CASIKDPGIQIREQYF. The DNA of the CDR3 is TGCGCCAGCATCAAGGATCCCGGGATACAGATCCGCGAGCAGTACTTC.

This clonotype was seen a few times. The chain recombines TRBV12-3 or TRBV12-4 with TRBJ1-1; D perhaps matches TRBD1 (5 bases). V lost 1 base, J lost 0 bases, and 9 bases lay in between. The CDR3 totals 15 residues. In nucleotides, the CDR3 is TGTGCCAGCAGTTTAGGCAGGGAGGTGAACACTGAAGCTTTCTTT. Amino acids: CASSLGREVNTEAFF.

The rearrangement uses TRBV12-3 or TRBV12-4 and TRBJ2-3; possible D gene TRBD2, 5 bases. Trimming shortened V by 5 bases and J by 2 bases, and 11 bases separated the two germline ends. The CDR3 loop spans 14 amino acids. The CDR3 loop is CASSPTRNTDTQYF. In DNA form, the CDR3 reads TGTGCCAGCAGTCCTACTAGAAACACAGATACGCAGTATTTT.

The chain couples TRBV3-1 to TRBJ2-5, with 11 bases matching TRBD2. This CDR3 region has 17 residues. V shed 1 base and J 0 bases; nucleotides not matched to a gene: 4. Germline assignment: CDR1 LGHDT and CDR2 YNNKEL (reference sequence). CDR3 sequence reads: CASSQVGLAAYQETQYF. For the CDR3, the DNA is TGTGCCAGCAGCCAAGTGGGACTAGCGGCGTACCAAGAGACCCAGTACTTC.